The present T cell receptor (beta chain) was sequenced within a study of blood T cells in healthy people across ages. Overall study: Capturing about one barcoded beta molecule per two T cells was achieved by template switching.

Study-wide points: Naive CD4+ cell counts and diversity both ran higher in long-lived than in aged donors.

A few counts support this clonotype. The antigen remains undetermined. Germline-derived CDR1 and CDR2 are DFQATT and SNEGSKA (reference sequence). CDR3 size: 18 residues. V dropped 1 base and J dropped 0 bases, with 20 bases sitting between them. Then a second PCR, running about 6 to 11 cycles, was carried out with a sample-barcoded 5' primer and a J-beta primer mix. Each cDNA molecule, via a template-switch adaptor with 12 random nucleotides, was tagged. TCRdb redid the calling of the 5' RACE reads with MiXCR, one entry per CDR3 protein. The repertoire holds 650,000 to 800,000 distinct CDR3 sequences, over 40% seen once, with roughly 14% in the top ten.

The sample comprised blood. The chain recombines TRBV20-1 with TRBJ2-3, with unresolved D. This TCR was recovered from a woman of 80 years or more in good health. For the CDR3, the DNA is TGCAGTGCTAGAGCCCCCCTCGTGAGCGCCCCTAGCACAGATACGCAGTATTTT. Its protein product is CSARAPLVSAPSTDTQYF.